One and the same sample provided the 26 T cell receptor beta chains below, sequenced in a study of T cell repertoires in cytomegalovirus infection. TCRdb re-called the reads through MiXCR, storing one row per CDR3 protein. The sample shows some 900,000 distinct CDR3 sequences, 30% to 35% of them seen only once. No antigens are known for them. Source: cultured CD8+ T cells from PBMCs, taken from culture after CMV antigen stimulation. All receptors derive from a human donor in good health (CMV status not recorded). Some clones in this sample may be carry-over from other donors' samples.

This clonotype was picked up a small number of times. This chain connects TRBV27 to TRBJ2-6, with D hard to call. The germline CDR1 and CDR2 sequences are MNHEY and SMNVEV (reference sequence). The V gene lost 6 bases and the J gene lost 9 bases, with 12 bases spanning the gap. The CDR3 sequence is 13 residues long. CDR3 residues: CASSPTESNVLTF. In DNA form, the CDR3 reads TGTGCCAGCAGCCCCACAGAGAGCAACGTCCTGACTTTC.

CDR3 coding DNA: TGTGCCATCAGTGAGTCGAAGCAAGTCGGCACTGAAGCTTTCTTT. This encodes CAISESKQVGTEAFF. The chain links TRBV10-3 to TRBJ1-1; D remains ambiguous. V was shortened by 0 bases and J by 4 bases, with 12 bases between the two germline ends. In germline, CDR1 is ENHRY, CDR2 SYGVKD. This CDR3 has 15 amino acids.

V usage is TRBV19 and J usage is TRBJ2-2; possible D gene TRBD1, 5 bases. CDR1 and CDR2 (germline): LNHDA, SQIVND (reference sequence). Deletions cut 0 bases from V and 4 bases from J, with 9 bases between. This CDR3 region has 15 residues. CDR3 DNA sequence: TGTGCCAGTAGTATAGACCGACAGCGCACCGGGGAGCTGTTTTTT. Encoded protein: CASSIDRQRTGELFF.

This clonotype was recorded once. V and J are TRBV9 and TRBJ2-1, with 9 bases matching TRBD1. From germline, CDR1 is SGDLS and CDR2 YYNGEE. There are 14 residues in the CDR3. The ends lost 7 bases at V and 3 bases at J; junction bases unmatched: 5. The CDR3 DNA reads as TGTGCCAGCGGAGGGACAGGGCACTACAATGAGCAGTTCTTC. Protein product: CASGGTGHYNEQFF. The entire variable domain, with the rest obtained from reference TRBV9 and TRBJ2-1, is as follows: DSGVTQTPKHLITATGQRVTLRCSPRSGDLSVYWYQQSLDQGLQFLIQYYNGEERAKGNILERFSAQQFPDLHSELNLSSLELGDSALYFCASGGTGHYNEQFFGPGTRLTVL.

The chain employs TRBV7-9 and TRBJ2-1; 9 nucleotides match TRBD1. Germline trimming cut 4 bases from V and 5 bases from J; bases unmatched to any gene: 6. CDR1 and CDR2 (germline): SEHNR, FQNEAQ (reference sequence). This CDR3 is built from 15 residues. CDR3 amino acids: CASSYTGGQNNEQFF. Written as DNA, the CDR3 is TGTGCCAGCAGCTACACAGGGGGCCAGAACAATGAGCAGTTCTTC.

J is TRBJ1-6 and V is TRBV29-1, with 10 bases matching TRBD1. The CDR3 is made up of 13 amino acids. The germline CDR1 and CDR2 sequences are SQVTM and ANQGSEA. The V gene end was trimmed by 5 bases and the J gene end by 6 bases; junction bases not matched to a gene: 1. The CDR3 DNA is TGCAGCGTTTGGACAGGGGGTAATTCACCCCTCCACTTT. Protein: CSVWTGGNSPLHF.

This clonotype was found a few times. CDR3 in DNA: TGTGCCAGCAGCTTGGTGCTAGCGGGGGCCCGCCAAGAGACCCAGTACTTC. As protein: CASSLVLAGARQETQYF. The chain employs TRBV5-4 and TRBJ2-5, with TRBD2 identical over 10 bases. Germline CDR1 SGHNT, CDR2 YYREEE (reference sequence). V lost 0 bases, J lost 1 base, and 6 bases stayed unmatched. The CDR3 runs to 17 residues.

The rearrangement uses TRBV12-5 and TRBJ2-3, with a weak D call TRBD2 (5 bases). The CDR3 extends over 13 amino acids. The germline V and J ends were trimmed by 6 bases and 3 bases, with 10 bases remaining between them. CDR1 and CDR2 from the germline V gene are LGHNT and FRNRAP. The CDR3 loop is CASGLGRTDTQYF. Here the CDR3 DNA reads TGTGCTAGTGGCCTGGGGAGAACAGATACGCAGTATTTT.

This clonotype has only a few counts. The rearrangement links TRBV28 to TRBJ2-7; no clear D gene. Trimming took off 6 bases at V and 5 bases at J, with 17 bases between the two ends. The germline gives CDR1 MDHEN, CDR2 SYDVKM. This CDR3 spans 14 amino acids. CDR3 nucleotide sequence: TGTGCCAGCAGCCCCCCCGGAGACCTTCACGAGCAGTACGTC. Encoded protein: CASSPPGDLHEQYV.

The CDR3 reads CASSLPRLQVQYF. CDR3 DNA: TGTGCCAGCAGTCTTCCTAGGCTACAGGTCCAGTATTTT. The chain is built from TRBV27 and TRBJ2-3; tentatively, D is TRBD1 (5 bases). Per germline, CDR1 MNHEY and CDR2 SMNVEV (reference sequence). Trimming took off 5 bases at V and 12 bases at J, with 18 bases between the two ends. This CDR3 has 13 amino acids.

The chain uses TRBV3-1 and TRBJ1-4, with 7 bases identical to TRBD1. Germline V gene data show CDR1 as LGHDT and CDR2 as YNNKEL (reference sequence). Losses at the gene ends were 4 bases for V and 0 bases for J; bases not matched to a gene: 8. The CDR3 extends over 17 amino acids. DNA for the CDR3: TGTGCCAGCAGCCCTACCTCGGACAGGACAACTAATGAAAAACTGTTTTTT. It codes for CASSPTSDRTTNEKLFF. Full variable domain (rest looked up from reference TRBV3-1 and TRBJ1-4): DTAVSQTPKYLVTQMGNDKSIKCEQNLGHDTMYWYKQDSKKFLKIMFSYNNKELIINETVPNRFSPKSPDKAHLNLHINSLELGDSAVYFCASSPTSDRTTNEKLFFGSGTQLSVL.

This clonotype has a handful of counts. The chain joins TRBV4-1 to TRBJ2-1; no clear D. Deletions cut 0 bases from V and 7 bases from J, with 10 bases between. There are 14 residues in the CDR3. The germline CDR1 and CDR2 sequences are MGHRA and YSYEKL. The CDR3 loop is CASSQDPLGNEQFF. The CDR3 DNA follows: TGCGCCAGCAGCCAAGACCCGTTAGGTAATGAGCAGTTCTTC.

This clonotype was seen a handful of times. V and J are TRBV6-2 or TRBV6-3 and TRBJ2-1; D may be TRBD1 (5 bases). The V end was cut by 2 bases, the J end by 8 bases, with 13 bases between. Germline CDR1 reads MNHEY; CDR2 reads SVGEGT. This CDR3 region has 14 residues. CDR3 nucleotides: TGTGCCAGCAGTTACGGGGCCAGGGCCCATGAGCAGTTCTTC. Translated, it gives CASSYGARAHEQFF.

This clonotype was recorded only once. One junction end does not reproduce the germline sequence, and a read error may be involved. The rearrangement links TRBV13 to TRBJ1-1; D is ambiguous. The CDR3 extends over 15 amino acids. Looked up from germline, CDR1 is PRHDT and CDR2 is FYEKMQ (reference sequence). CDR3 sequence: CAGSLVRKMNTEAFF. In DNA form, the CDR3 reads TGTGCCGGCAGCTTAGTTCGGAAAATGAACACTGAAGCTTTCTTT.

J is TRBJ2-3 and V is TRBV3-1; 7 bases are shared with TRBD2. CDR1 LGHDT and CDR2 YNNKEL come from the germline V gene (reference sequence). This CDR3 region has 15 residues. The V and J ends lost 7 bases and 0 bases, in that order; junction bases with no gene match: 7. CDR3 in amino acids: CASTSAGESTDTQYF. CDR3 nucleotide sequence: TGTGCCAGCACAAGTGCGGGGGAAAGCACAGATACGCAGTATTTT.

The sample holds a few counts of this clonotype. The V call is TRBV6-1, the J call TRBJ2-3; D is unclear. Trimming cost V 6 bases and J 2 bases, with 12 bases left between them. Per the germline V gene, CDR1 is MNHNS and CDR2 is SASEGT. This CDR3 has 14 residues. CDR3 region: CASRGLTSTDTQYF. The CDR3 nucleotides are TGTGCCAGCAGAGGGCTAACTTCCACAGATACGCAGTATTTT.

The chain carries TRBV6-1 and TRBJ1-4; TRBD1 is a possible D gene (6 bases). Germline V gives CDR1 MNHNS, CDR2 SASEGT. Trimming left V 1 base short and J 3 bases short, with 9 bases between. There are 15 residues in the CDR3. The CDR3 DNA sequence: TGTGCCAGCAGTGAAGTACAGGGCCCTAATGAAAAACTGTTTTTT. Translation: CASSEVQGPNEKLFF.

CDR3 nucleotides: TGTGCCACCGGACCTAGGGAGACCCAGTACTTC. This encodes CATGPRETQYF. V usage is TRBV15 and J usage is TRBJ2-5, with D unclear. Germline V gene data show CDR1 as LNHNV and CDR2 as YYDKDF (reference sequence). V was trimmed by 8 bases and J by 5 bases, leaving 9 bases between them. The CDR3 is 11 amino acids.

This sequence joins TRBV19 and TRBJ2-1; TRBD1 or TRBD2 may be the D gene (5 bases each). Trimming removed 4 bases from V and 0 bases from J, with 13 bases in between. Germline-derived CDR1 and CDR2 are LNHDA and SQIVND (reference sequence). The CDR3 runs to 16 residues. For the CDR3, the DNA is TGTGCCAGTAGTAGCACACCAGGGAGCTCCTACAATGAGCAGTTCTTC. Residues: CASSSTPGSSYNEQFF.

Written as DNA, the CDR3 is TGTGTACAAGAGACCCAGTACTTC. Translation: CVQETQYF. The chain uses TRBV27 and TRBJ2-5; D ambiguous. This CDR3 contains 8 residues. Germline V gives CDR1 MNHEY, CDR2 SMNVEV (reference sequence).

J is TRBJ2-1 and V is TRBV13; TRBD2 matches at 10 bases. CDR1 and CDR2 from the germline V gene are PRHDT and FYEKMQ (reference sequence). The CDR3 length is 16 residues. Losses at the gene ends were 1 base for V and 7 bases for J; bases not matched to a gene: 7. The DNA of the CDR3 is TGTGCCAGCAGCTTAGAAGAAGCGGGGGGGGAGAATGAGCAGTTCTTC. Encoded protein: CASSLEEAGGENEQFF.

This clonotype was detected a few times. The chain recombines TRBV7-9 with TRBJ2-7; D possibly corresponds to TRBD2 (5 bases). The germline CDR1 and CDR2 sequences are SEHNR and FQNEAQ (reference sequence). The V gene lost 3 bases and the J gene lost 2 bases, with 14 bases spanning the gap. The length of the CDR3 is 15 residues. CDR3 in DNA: TGTGCCAGCAGCTTCTCCGGGGTGAATACCTACGAGCAGTACTTC. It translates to CASSFSGVNTYEQYF.

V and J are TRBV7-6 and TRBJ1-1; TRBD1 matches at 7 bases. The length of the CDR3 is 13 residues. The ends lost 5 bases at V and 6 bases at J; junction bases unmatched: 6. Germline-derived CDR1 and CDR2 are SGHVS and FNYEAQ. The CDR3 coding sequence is TGTGCCAGCAGCATCGCAGGGGGATCTGAAGCTTTCTTT. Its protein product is CASSIAGGSEAFF.

The CDR3 is CASSAFDSGGADEQFF. The CDR3 DNA follows: TGTGCCAGCAGTGCTTTTGACAGCGGGGGGGCCGATGAGCAGTTCTTC. This rearrangement joins TRBV28 to TRBJ2-1, with 10 nucleotides matching TRBD2. This CDR3 is built from 16 residues. J lost 8 bases, V lost 5 bases, and 12 bases had no gene match. The germline CDR1 and CDR2 sequences are MDHEN and SYDVKM. The variable domain in full, completed from reference TRBV28 and TRBJ2-1, reads DVKVTQSSRYLVKRTGEKVFLECVQDMDHENMFWYRQDPGLGLRLIYFSYDVKMKEKGDIPEGYSVSREKKERFSLILESASTNQTSMYLCASSAFDSGGADEQFFGPGTRLTVL.

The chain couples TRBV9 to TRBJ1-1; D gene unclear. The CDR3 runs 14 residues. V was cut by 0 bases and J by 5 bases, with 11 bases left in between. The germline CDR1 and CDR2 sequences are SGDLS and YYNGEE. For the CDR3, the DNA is TGTGCCAGCAGCGTAGGGAAGCGGGGAACTGAAGCTTTCTTT. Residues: CASSVGKRGTEAFF.

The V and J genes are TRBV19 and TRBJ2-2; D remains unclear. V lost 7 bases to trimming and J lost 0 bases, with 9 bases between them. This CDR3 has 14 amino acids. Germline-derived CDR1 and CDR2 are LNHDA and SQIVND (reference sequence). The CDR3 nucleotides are TGTGCCAGTAAGAGACTTACGAACACCGGGGAGCTGTTTTTT. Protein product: CASKRLTNTGELFF.